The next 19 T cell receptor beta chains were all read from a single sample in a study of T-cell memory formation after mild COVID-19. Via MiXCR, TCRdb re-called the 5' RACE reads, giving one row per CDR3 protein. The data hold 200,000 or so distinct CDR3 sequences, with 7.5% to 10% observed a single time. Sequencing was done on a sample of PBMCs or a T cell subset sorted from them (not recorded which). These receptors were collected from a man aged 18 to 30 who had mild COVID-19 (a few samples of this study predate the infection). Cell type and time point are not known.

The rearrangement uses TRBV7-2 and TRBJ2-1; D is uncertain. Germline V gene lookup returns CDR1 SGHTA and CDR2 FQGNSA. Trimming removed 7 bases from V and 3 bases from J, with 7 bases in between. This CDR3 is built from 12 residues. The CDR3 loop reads CASTPNYNEQFF. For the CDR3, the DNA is TGTGCCAGCACCCCTAACTACAATGAGCAGTTCTTC.

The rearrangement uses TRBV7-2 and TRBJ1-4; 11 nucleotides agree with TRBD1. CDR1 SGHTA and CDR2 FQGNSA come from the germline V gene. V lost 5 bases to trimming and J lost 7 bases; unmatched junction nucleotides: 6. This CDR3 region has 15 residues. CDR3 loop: CASSRVGTGGEKLFF. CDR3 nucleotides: TGTGCCAGCAGCCGAGTCGGGACAGGGGGTGAAAAACTGTTTTTT.

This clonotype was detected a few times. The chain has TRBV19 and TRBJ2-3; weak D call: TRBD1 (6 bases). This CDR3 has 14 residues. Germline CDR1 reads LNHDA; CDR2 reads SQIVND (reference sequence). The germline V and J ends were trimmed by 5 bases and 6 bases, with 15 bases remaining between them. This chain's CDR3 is CASSAGTTRDTQYF. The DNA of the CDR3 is TGTGCCAGTAGTGCCGGGACAACCAGGGATACGCAGTATTTT.

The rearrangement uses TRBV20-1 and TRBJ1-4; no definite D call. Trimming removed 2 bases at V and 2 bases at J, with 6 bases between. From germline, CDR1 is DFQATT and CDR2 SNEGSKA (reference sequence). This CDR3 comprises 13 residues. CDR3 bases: TGCAGTGCTAGACAGGTTACTAATGAAAAACTGTTTTTT. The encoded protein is CSARQVTNEKLFF.

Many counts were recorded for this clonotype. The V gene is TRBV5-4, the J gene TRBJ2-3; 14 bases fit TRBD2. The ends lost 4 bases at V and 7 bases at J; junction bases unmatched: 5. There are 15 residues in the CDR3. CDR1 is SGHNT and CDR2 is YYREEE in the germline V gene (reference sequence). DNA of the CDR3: TGTGCCAGCAGCGCCGGGACTAGCGGGGGTAATACGCAGTATTTT. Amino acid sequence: CASSAGTSGGNTQYF.

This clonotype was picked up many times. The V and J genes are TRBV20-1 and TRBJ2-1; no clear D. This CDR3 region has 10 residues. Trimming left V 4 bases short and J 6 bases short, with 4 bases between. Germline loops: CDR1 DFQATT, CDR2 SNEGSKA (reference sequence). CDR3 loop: CSATSNEQFF. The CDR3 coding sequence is TGCAGTGCTACGAGCAATGAGCAGTTCTTC.

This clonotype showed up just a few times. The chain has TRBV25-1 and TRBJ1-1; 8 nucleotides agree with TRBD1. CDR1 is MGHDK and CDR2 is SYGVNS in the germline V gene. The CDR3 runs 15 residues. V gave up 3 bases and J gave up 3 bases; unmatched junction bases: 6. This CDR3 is CASSEAGGADTEAFF. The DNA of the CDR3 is TGTGCCAGCAGTGAGGCAGGGGGCGCGGACACTGAAGCTTTCTTT.

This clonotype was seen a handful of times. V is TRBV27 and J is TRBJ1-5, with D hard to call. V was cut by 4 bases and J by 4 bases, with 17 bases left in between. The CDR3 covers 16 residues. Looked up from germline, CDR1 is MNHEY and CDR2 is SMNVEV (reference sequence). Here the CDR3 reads CASSSLRPAPNQPQHF. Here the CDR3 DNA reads TGTGCCAGCAGTTCCCTTAGACCTGCCCCTAATCAGCCCCAGCATTTT.

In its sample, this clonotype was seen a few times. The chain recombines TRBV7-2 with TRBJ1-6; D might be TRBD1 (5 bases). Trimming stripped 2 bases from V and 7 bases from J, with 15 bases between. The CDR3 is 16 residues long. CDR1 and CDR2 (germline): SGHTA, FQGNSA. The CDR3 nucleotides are TGTGCCAGCAGCTTAAATTACGGGACGGCAAATTCACCCCTCCACTTT. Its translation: CASSLNYGTANSPLHF.

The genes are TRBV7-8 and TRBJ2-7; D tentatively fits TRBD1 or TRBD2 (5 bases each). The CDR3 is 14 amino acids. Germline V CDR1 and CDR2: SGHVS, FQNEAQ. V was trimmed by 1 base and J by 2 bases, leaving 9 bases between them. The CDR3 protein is CASSLGDGAYEQYV. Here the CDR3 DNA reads TGTGCCAGCAGCTTAGGGGACGGGGCCTACGAGCAGTACGTC.

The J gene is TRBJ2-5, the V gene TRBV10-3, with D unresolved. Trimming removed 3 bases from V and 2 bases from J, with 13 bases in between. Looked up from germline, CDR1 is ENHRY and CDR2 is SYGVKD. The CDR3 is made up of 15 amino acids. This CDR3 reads CAISDWGAQQETQYF. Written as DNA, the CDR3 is TGTGCCATCAGTGATTGGGGTGCCCAACAAGAGACCCAGTACTTC.

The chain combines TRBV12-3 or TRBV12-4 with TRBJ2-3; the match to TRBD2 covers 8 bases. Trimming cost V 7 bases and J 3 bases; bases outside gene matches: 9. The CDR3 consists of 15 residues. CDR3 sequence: CASTDRGGGTDTQYF. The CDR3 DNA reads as TGTGCCAGCACCGATCGGGGGGGCGGTACAGATACGCAGTATTTT.

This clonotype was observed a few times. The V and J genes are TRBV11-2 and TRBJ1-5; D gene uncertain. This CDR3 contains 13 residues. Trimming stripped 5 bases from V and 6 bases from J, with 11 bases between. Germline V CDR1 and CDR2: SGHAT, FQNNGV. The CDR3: CASSMSVSQPQHF. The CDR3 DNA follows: TGTGCCAGCAGCATGAGTGTAAGTCAGCCCCAGCATTTT.

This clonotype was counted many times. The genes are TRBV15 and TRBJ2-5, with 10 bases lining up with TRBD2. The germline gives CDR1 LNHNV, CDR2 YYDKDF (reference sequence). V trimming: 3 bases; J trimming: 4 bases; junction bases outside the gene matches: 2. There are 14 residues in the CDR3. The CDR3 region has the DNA TGTGCCACCAGCAGGGAGCGGGGGGGAGAGACCCAGTACTTC. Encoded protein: CATSRERGGETQYF.

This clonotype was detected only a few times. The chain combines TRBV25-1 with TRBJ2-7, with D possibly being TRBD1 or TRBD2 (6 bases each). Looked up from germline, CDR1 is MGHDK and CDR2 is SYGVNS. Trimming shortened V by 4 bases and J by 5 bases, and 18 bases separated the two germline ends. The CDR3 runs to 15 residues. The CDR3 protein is CASSGRVGTRNEQYF. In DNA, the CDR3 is TGTGCCAGCAGTGGGAGGGTCGGGACACGGAACGAGCAGTACTTC.

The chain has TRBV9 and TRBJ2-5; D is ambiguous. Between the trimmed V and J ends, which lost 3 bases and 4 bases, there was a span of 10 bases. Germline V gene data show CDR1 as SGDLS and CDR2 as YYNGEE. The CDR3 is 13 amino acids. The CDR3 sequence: CASSAAGPETQYF. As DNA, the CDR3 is TGTGCCAGCAGCGCGGCCGGTCCAGAGACCCAGTACTTC.

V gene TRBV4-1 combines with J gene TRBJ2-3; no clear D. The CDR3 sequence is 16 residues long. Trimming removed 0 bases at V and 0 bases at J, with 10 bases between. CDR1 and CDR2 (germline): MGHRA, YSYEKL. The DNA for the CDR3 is TGCGCCAGCAGCCAAGAGACCATTCCTAGCACAGATACGCAGTATTTT. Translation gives CASSQETIPSTDTQYF.

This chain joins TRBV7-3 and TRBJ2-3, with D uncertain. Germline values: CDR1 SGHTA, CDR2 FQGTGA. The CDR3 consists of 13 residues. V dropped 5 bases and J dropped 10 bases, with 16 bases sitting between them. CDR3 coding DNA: TGTGCCAGCAGCCCTTACTATGGATCGTCGCAGTATTTT. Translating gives CASSPYYGSSQYF.

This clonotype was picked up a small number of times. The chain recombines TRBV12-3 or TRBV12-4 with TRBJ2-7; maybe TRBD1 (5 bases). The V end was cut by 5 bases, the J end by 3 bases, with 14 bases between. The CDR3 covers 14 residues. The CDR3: CASSQGAKHYEQYF. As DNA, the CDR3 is TGTGCCAGCAGTCAAGGGGCCAAACACTACGAGCAGTACTTC.